This is a list of T cell receptor beta chains from one sample in a study of blood T cells in healthy people across ages. TCRdb processed the 5' RACE reads anew with MiXCR; each CDR3 protein has one entry. The sample holds a few hundred thousand distinct CDR3 sequences, over 25% seen once. The data were also submitted as part of a second study, on T cells of mothers and their children.

The sequenced material came from blood. Receptors originate from a boy younger than 10 in good health. Each CDR3 is given with its conserved first and last residue. A D gene is named only where the DNA matches it firmly. Clone sizes are given selectively: once, few, many, or a class where the clone is expanded.

j_call clone_size v_call d_call cdr3_aa cdr3_nt
TRBJ2-3 - TRBV20-1 - CSAREGPTDTQYF TGCAGTGCTCGTGAGGGCCCGACAGATACGCAGTATTTT
TRBJ1-5 few TRBV20-1 - CSAREGNSNQPQHF TGCAGTGCTAGAGAGGGTAATAGCAATCAGCCCCAGCATTTT
TRBJ1-1 - TRBV2 - CASSGPRGTEAFF TGTGCCAGCAGTGGGCCGCGGGGCACTGAAGCTTTCTTT
TRBJ2-1 many TRBV11-2 TRBD2 CASSLSGRPTNEQFF TGTGCCAGCAGCCTTAGCGGGAGGCCTACCAATGAGCAGTTCTTC
TRBJ2-1 once TRBV4-1 TRBD2 CASSQRTRVYNEQFF TGCGCCAGCAGCCAAAGGACTAGAGTCTACAATGAGCAGTTCTTC
TRBJ2-7 many TRBV9 - CASSVESYSYEQYF TGTGCCAGCAGCGTAGAATCCTACTCCTACGAGCAGTACTTC
TRBJ2-7 few TRBV30 - CAWSATVTYEQYF TGTGCCTGGAGTGCGACAGTAACCTACGAGCAGTACTTC
TRBJ1-3 few TRBV20-1 TRBD1 CSASRDRAFGNTIYF TGCAGTGCTAGCCGGGACAGGGCTTTCGGAAACACCATATATTTT
TRBJ1-4 - TRBV20-1 - CSATGLEEKLFF TGCAGTGCTACGGGACTTGAGGAAAAACTGTTTTTT
TRBJ2-7 - TRBV6-5 - CASSEAGDVEQYF TGTGCCAGCAGTGAGGCAGGGGACGTCGAGCAGTACTTC
TRBJ2-5 - TRBV21-1 - CASSKNLGQNQETQYF TGTGCCAGCAGCAAAAACCTGGGACAGAACCAAGAGACCCAGTACTTC
TRBJ2-7 few TRBV7-9 TRBD1 CASSLPGQDHISLYEQYF TGTGCCAGCAGTCTTCCGGGACAGGATCATATTTCTCTCTACGAGCAGTACTTC
TRBJ2-1 - TRBV7-2 - CASSLVLDINEQFF TGTGCCAGCAGCTTAGTGCTAGACATCAATGAGCAGTTCTTC
TRBJ2-2 - TRBV11-3 - CASSLKAGNTGELFF TGTGCCAGCAGCTTAAAGGCGGGCAACACCGGGGAGCTGTTTTTT
TRBJ1-4 few TRBV2 - CASPGHSHSEKLFF TGTGCCAGCCCGGGACACTCTCATTCGGAAAAACTGTTTTTT
TRBJ2-5 - TRBV10-3 - CASRRLPGPSKETQYF TGTGCCAGCAGACGCTTACCCGGGCCCTCAAAAGAGACCCAGTACTTC
TRBJ2-7 - TRBV2 TRBD1 CATASGTVHEQYF TGTGCCACCGCTTCCGGGACAGTGCACGAGCAGTACTTC
TRBJ2-7 few TRBV29-1 - CSVTDRRSYEQYF TGCAGCGTTACGGACCGTCGCTCCTACGAGCAGTACTTC
TRBJ2-5 few TRBV20-1 TRBD1 CSARNRTGVIQETQYF TGCAGTGCTAGAAACAGGACAGGCGTGATCCAAGAGACCCAGTACTTC
TRBJ2-1 - TRBV5-8 TRBD2 CASSLVLAGNNEQFF TGTGCCAGCAGCTTGGTTCTAGCGGGGAACAATGAGCAGTTCTTC
TRBJ2-5 - TRBV18 - CASSPDSGRVETQYF TGTGCCAGCTCACCAGACAGTGGCAGAGTAGAGACCCAGTACTTC
TRBJ2-5 - TRBV20-1 - CSASFGGGGETQYF TGCAGTGCTAGTTTTGGAGGGGGTGGTGAGACCCAGTACTTC
TRBJ2-3 - TRBV20-1 TRBD2 CSASGGGGTDTQYF TGCAGTGCTAGCGGGGGGGGCGGCACAGATACGCAGTATTTT
TRBJ2-1 - TRBV5-1 - CASSLVGIPRDYNEQFF TGCGCCAGCAGCTTGGTAGGGATCCCAAGGGATTACAATGAGCAGTTCTTC
TRBJ2-3 few TRBV5-1 - CASSFGRTNTQYF TGCGCCAGCAGCTTTGGCAGAACAAATACGCAGTATTTT
TRBJ1-2 - TRBV20-1 TRBD1 CSASEETGAGYGYTF TGCAGTGCTAGTGAAGAGACAGGGGCGGGCTATGGCTACACCTTC
TRBJ2-3 few TRBV10-3 - CASHGGAVDTQYF TGTGCCTCACACGGAGGGGCGGTAGATACGCAGTATTTT
TRBJ2-4 few TRBV29-1 - CSVMRLAKNIQYF TGCAGCGTTATGCGTCTAGCCAAAAACATTCAGTACTTC
TRBJ2-5 - TRBV4-3 - CASSQDWTVRETQYF TGCGCCAGCAGCCAAGATTGGACAGTCCGGGAGACCCAGTACTTC
TRBJ2-2 - TRBV21-1 - CASSKVGRGPGELFF TGTGCCAGCAGCAAAGTCGGCAGGGGCCCCGGGGAGCTGTTTTTT
TRBJ2-1 few TRBV10-3 - CATTPQGDNEQFF TGTGCCACCACTCCCCAGGGAGACAATGAGCAGTTCTTC
TRBJ2-5 - TRBV27 - CASSLMWGAQETQYF TGTGCCAGCAGCCTTATGTGGGGAGCTCAAGAGACCCAGTACTTC
TRBJ1-2 few TRBV18 - CASSLSAGAQGYTF TGTGCCAGCTCACTAAGCGCAGGGGCGCAGGGCTACACCTTC
TRBJ2-7 - TRBV12-3/TRBV12-4 - CASSLWGQGIGEQYF TGTGCCAGCAGTTTATGGGGTCAGGGGATTGGCGAGCAGTACTTC